This T cell receptor (beta chain) was identified during a study of cytomegalovirus exposure and HLA in healthy donors. Study context: Under 90% of 350 to 400 genotyped donors fell in the Caucasian-associated ancestry cluster.

Trimming at V came to 1 base and at J to 3 bases, leaving 5 bases not matched to a gene. Per the germline V gene, CDR1 is MNHNS and CDR2 is SASEGT. This CDR3 spans 15 amino acids. A few counts support this clone. The antigen remains unidentified. Primers included in the PCR were 60 Vbeta and 13 Jbeta primers. The protocol was immunoSEQ multiplex PCR, while the TCRdb copy is restricted to in-frame clones and leaves out a portion. The sample includes some 150,000 clones, just under 85% of them seen just once. Findings and caveats of the study: TRBV6-2, TRBV6-3 and some other V segments were excluded as indistinguishable.

The source of this sequence is a woman in her 40s in good health and CMV-seronegative. V gene TRBV6-1 combines with J gene TRBJ2-7, with 8 bases that match TRBD1. Source material: PBMCs. The chain's CDR3 is CASSEGQGAFYEQYF. In DNA form, the CDR3 reads TGTGCCAGCAGTGAAGGGCAGGGGGCCTTCTACGAGCAGTACTTC.